This TCR beta chain is drawn from a study of metastatic and nonmetastatic thyroid tumors. As for the study in general: Repertoire comparisons spanned blood and tumor or nodule tissue from malignant and benign thyroid patients. Findings and limits, study-wide: It was reported that TCR beta diversity was significantly higher in malignant thyroid tumors than benign nodules, in blood and tumor.

Trimming shortened V by 7 bases and J by 4 bases, and 15 bases separated the two germline ends. The CDR3 runs to 14 residues. CDR1 is MRHNA, CDR2 SNTAGT, per germline. Per the study methods: Using the CDR3 differences seen across clinicopathological groups, the authors built a distant-metastasis classifier for papillary thyroid cancer, which was meant to discriminate distant-metastatic patients. TCRdb re-called the PCR reads through MiXCR. TCRdb, rather than the study authors, made the V and J calls. Among about 18,000 clones, around a fifth were seen once, and the ten largest hold approximately 15%. Each patient came to thyroid surgery without any prior treatment (of any kind). This clone was observed many times. Its antigen remains unidentified.

The V and J genes are TRBV6-4 and TRBJ2-3, with D possibly being TRBD1 (7 bases). The sequence was obtained from a female donor with papillary thyroid cancer or a benign thyroid nodule (not recorded which). Some clones in this sample may be carry-over from other donors' samples. Sequences were obtained from tumor tissue. CDR3 in DNA: TGTGCCAGCAATCTGACAGGGAGGTCAGATACGCAGTATTTT. Translating gives CASNLTGRSDTQYF.